A selection of T cell receptor beta chains follows, all from one sample in a study of graft-versus-host responses after intestinal transplantation. Clones were sequenced by immunoSEQ multiplex PCR, and TCRdb holds only the in-frame ones, with some missing. In the table there are roughly 73,000 clones, over 75% of which are singletons. Their recognized antigens are unknown. This material consisted of unstimulated CD8+ T cells sorted from spleen or lymph node cells, taken before transplant. The receptors shown here come from a human donor who was the organ donor for an intestinal transplant. Each CDR3 is given with its conserved first and last residue. D genes are given only for firm matches. Only part of the rows carry a size: once, few, many, or a class if the clone is expanded.

>16|.|TRBJ1-2|.|TRBV4-2
TGTGCCAGCAGCCAAGGTTACAGGGTGAACAACTATGGCTACACCTTC
CASSQGYRVNNYGYTF
>12|.|TRBJ2-5|.|TRBV11-1
TGTGCCAGCAGCTTATACAGGGAGACCCAGTACTTC
CASSLYRETQYF
>15|.|TRBJ1-4|once|TRBV21-1
TGTGCCAGCCCAGGGGGCCCGGCAACTAATGAAAAACTGTTTTTT
CASPGGPATNEKLFF
>17|.|TRBJ2-1|.|TRBV4-1
TGCGCCAGCAGCCAAGGATCAAGACAGACCTCCTACAATGAGCAGTTCTTC
CASSQGSRQTSYNEQFF
>17|.|TRBJ2-7|.|TRBV7-2
TGTGCCAGCAGCTTGAGTTTTGAGACTGGTATATTCTACGAGCAGTACTTC
CASSLSFETGIFYEQYF
>16|TRBD2|TRBJ2-2|once|TRBV5-1
TGCGCCAGCAGCTTGCTCCTAGCGGGGGAGACCGGGGAGCTGTTTTTT
CASSLLLAGETGELFF
>15|.|TRBJ2-7|.|TRBV27
TGTGCCAGCAGTTTAAACGGATTCCTCACCTACGAGCAGTACTTC
CASSLNGFLTYEQYF
>14|.|TRBJ1-2|.|TRBV27
TGTGCCAGCAGTTTATCCATAGGGCTCTATGGCTACACCTTC
CASSLSIGLYGYTF
>15|TRBD1|TRBJ2-3|.|TRBV9
TGTGCCAGCAGCACTGGGACAGCAGACACAGATACGCAGTATTTT
CASSTGTADTDTQYF
>17|.|TRBJ1-2|.|TRBV21-1
TGTGCCAGCAAAACACTAAGTACAGGGTTCCTGATCTATGGCTACACCTTC
CASKTLSTGFLIYGYTF
>15|.|TRBJ1-3|.|TRBV6-5
TGTGCCAGCAGCTACACGGGAGGGTCCGGAAACACCATATATTTT
CASSYTGGSGNTIYF
>13|.|TRBJ2-7|.|TRBV13
TGTGCCAGCAGCCGCGGGACAGCCTACGAGCAGTACTTC
CASSRGTAYEQYF
>15|.|TRBJ1-1|once|TRBV9
TGTGCCAGCAGACCGATGGGGGGCCTGAACACTGAAGCTTTCTTT
CASRPMGGLNTEAFF
>14|.|TRBJ1-4|.|TRBV4-2
TGTGCCAGCAGCCAACAGGGGATTGGAGAAAAACTGTTTTTT
CASSQQGIGEKLFF
>11|TRBD2|TRBJ2-3|.|TRBV20-1
TGCAGTGCCAGCGGGACGAATGGGCAGTATTTT
CSASGTNGQYF
>14|TRBD2|TRBJ2-5|.|TRBV5-3
TGTGCCAGAAGCTTGAACGGGGGGTCAGAGACCCAGTACTTC
CARSLNGGSETQYF
>16|.|TRBJ2-7|.|TRBV7-9
TGTGCCAGCAGCTCCCCCTTAAAAACCCTCTCCTACGAGCAGTACTTC
CASSSPLKTLSYEQYF
>17|.|TRBJ1-2|.|TRBV5-4
TGTGCCAGCAGCCATCCTGGAGAGGACCCCGGTGCGAGCGGCTACACCTTC
CASSHPGEDPGASGYTF
>11|.|TRBJ1-2|.|TRBV6-1
TGTGCCAGCAGTTACGTTTATGGCTACACCTTC
CASSYVYGYTF
>14|TRBD1|TRBJ1-1|.|TRBV6-1
TGTGCCAGCAGTGAAAAATCAGGGGGCACTGAAGCTTTCTTT
CASSEKSGGTEAFF
>14|TRBD1|TRBJ1-1|.|TRBV7-9
TGTGCCAGCAGCTTAACCACAGGGGTCACTGAAGCTTTCTTT
CASSLTTGVTEAFF
>11|.|TRBJ2-7|once|TRBV5-1
TGCGCCAGCAGCTTGGACCACGAGCAGTACTTC
CASSLDHEQYF
>14|.|TRBJ1-1|.|TRBV19
TGTGCCAGTAGTATAGCGGACACGAACACTGAAGCTTTCTTT
CASSIADTNTEAFF
>15|TRBD1|TRBJ1-5|.|TRBV19
TGTGCCAGTAGTATAGGCACAGGGGCCAATCCGCCCCAGCATTTT
CASSIGTGANPPQHF
>15|.|TRBJ1-2|once|TRBV27
TGTGCCAGCGGTCCTTTCGTCGGGCTGTTTTATGGCTACACCTTC
CASGPFVGLFYGYTF
>14|.|TRBJ1-5|.|TRBV6-1
TGTGCCAGTGAGGAGTTTTATAGCAATCAGCCCCAGCATTTT
CASEEFYSNQPQHF
>15|.|TRBJ2-5|once|TRBV4-2
TGTGCCAGCAGCCAATTTTGGGGGGCCCAAGAGACCCAGTACTTC
CASSQFWGAQETQYF
>13|.|TRBJ1-1|.|TRBV9
TGTGCCAGCAGCGAGCGTACGGGGACTGAAGCTTTCTTT
CASSERTGTEAFF
>14|.|TRBJ2-3|.|TRBV27
TGTGCCAGCAGTTCACCCGGGCTTCCAGATACGCAGTATTTT
CASSSPGLPDTQYF
>16|.|TRBJ1-4|.|TRBV27
TGTGCCAGCAGTGTTAGGGTGGCAGGAGCTAATGAAAAACTGTTTTTT
CASSVRVAGANEKLFF
>13|TRBD1|TRBJ1-5|once|TRBV28
TGTGCCAGCAGTCTAACTCAGGGGGCGAGGTATTATTTT
CASSLTQGARYYF
>15|TRBD2|TRBJ2-1|.|TRBV9
TGTGCCAGCAGCCTCCAAGGGGGACTAGTTAATGAGCAGTTCTTC
CASSLQGGLVNEQFF
>17|TRBD2|TRBJ2-1|.|TRBV4-1
TGCGCCAGCAGCCAAGCCATTAGCGGGGGGGCCGGCAGTGAGCAGTTCTTC
CASSQAISGGAGSEQFF
>15|.|TRBJ2-3|.|TRBV15
TGTGCCACCAGCAGAGGGGAACGAGATACAGATACGCAGTATTTT
CATSRGERDTDTQYF
>17|TRBD2|TRBJ2-7|.|TRBV28
TGTGCCAGCAGTTTCCTACTAGCGGGGCCTCCATCATACGAGCAGTACTTC
CASSFLLAGPPSYEQYF
>15|.|TRBJ2-7|.|TRBV10-3
TGTGCCATCAGTGAACAGTCCCAGGGTTTGCGGGAGCAGTACTTC
CAISEQSQGLREQYF
>17|TRBD2|TRBJ2-5|.|TRBV5-6
TGTGCCAGCAGCACCCGGACTAGCGGGGGGGCCGGTGAGACCCAGTACTTC
CASSTRTSGGAGETQYF
>16|.|TRBJ2-3|few|TRBV13
TGTGCCAGCAGCTTATACACGGCCAGGCTCACAGATACGCAGTATTTT
CASSLYTARLTDTQYF
>14|TRBD2|TRBJ2-7|.|TRBV27
TGTGCCAGCAGTCCGGGACTAGCGGAAATAAAGCAGTACTTC
CASSPGLAEIKQYF
>15|TRBD2|TRBJ2-1|.|TRBV9
TGTGCCAGCAGCAAATTTAGCGGGGGGTACAATGAGCAGTTCTTC
CASSKFSGGYNEQFF